This record looks at one T cell receptor beta chain sequence and its context. Antigen specificity is unknown. The CDR3 totals 13 residues. Germline CDR1 SEHNR, CDR2 FQNEAQ (reference sequence). V lost 2 bases, J lost 8 bases, and 12 bases lay in between. This sample is part of a study of T cells in Graves' hyperthyroidism and ophthalmopathy. Whole-study findings and limits: From stable hyperthyroidism, ophthalmopathy was set apart by a 13 V-J model. The model's output predicted ophthalmopathy at a median of about 6.5 months prior to onset.

Patients were excluded because of uncontrolled infection, other autoimmune disease, pregnancy or lactation. Amplification targeted TCR beta CDR3 regions from RNA transcripts. HTBI primers were the set used in a first-round RT-PCR of the TCR CDR3. MiXCR, applied by TCRdb to the multiplex PCR reads, yields one record per CDR3 protein. The table shows roughly 700,000 distinct CDR3 sequences, with around 13% occurring only once. The material sequenced was blood. The chain uses TRBV7-9 and TRBJ1-2; no clear D gene. The sequence was collected from a woman aged 18-29 years with Graves' hyperthyroidism. The CDR3 nucleotides are TGTGCCAGCAGCTTATACGCGGCAGCCGGCTACACCTTC. Translation: CASSLYAAAGYTF.